The clone carrying this T cell receptor (beta chain) was seen only a few times. Its antigen is currently unknown. The sample is drawn from a study of CD8 T cells in ankylosing spondylitis. Findings and limits, study-wide: Certain motif variants had earlier appeared in reactive arthritis synovial fluid and blood. Researchers report that disease-linked clones proved CD8+ and relatively rare in peripheral blood. The study identified a TCR beta motif of fewer than 10 highly homologous variants that appeared characteristic of ankylosing spondylitis blood. Within matched ankylosing spondylitis synovial fluid, disease-linked clones were reportedly significantly enriched.

Each TCR beta library was made by quantitative 5'-RACE that incorporated molecular barcodes. One entry per CDR3 protein, called by TCRdb with MiXCR from the 5' RACE reads. The sample holds around 480,000 distinct CDR3 sequences, more than 15% seen once. The trim removed 2 bases at V and 3 bases at J, leaving 7 bases unmatched. Germline V CDR1 and CDR2: SEHNR, FQNEAQ (reference sequence). This CDR3 contains 16 residues. The V gene is TRBV7-9, the J gene TRBJ2-3; 8 bases are a match to TRBD2. The source material was blood, either unsorted or a sorted T cell fraction (not recorded which). The TCR was taken from a male donor with ankylosing spondylitis. The CDR3 protein is CASSLNSGGNTDTQYF. The CDR3 DNA is TGTGCCAGCAGCTTAAACAGCGGGGGTAATACAGATACGCAGTATTTT.